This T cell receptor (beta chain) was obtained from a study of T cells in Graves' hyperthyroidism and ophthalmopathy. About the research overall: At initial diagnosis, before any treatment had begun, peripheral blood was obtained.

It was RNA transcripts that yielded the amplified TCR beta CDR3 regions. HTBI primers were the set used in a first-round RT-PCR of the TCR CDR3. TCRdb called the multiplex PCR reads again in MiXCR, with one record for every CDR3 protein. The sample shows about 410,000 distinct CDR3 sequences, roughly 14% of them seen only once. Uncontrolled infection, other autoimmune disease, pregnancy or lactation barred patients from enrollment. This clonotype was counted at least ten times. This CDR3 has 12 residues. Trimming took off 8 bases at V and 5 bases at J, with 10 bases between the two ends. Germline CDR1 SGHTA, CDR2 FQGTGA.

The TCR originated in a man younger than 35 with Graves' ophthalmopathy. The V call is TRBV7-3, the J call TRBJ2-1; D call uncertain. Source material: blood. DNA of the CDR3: TGTGCCAGCTCTGCGGCCCACAATGAGCAGTTCTTC. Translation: CASSAAHNEQFF. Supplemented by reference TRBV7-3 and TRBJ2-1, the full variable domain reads GAGVSQTPSNKVTEKGKYVELRCDPISGHTALYWYRQSLGQGPEFLIYFQGTGAADDSGLPNDRFFAVRPEGSVSTLKIQRTERGDSAVYLCASSAAHNEQFFGPGTRLTVL.